This T cell receptor beta chain was sequenced for a study of blood T cell repertoires in COVID-19. In the authors' methods: From reference gene primer amplification, estimates of nucleated cell counts were derived. Data came from immunoSEQ multiplex PCR; TCRdb stores just in-frame clones and leaves some out. The DNA gave D and trimming, while V, J and clone size come from that table. Here the sample spans more than 25,000 clones, 84% being singletons. Sequencing input: peripheral blood. The receptor's source is a man older than 75 with active COVID-19.

As DNA, the CDR3 is TGTGCCAGCAGCCGGACAAGTCCCCCGGAAAAACTGTTTTTT. Protein: CASSRTSPPEKLFF. This rearrangement joins TRBV5-5 to TRBJ1-4, with D maybe TRBD1 (5 bases). Germline V lookup: CDR1 SGHKS, CDR2 YYEKEE (reference sequence). The length of the CDR3 is 14 residues. Trimming took 4 bases from V and 8 from J, leaving 15 bases between them.